The clone carrying this TCR beta chain has at least ten counts. TCRdb ran MiXCR on the RT-PCR reads and lists one entry per CDR3 protein. The data show a few hundred thousand distinct CDR3 sequences, about a fifth seen once. Germline V gene lookup returns CDR1 ENHRY and CDR2 SYGVKD. This CDR3 spans 15 amino acids. V was cut by 0 bases and J by 6 bases, with 14 bases left in between. The data are from a study of response to subunit inactivated influenza vaccine. The genes are TRBV10-3 and TRBJ1-1; D gene ambiguous. The sequence was collected from a man in his fifties or sixties who received an inactivated influenza vaccine. Specimen: PBMCs from blood, collected approximately 20 months after vaccination. The CDR3, as DNA: TGTGCCATCAGTGAGTCGGAGGTGGTAACTCCTGAAGCTTTCTTT. Encoded protein: CAISESEVVTPEAFF.